This entry lists 12 T cell receptor beta chains sequenced from one sample in a study of cytomegalovirus exposure and HLA in healthy donors. The protocol was immunoSEQ multiplex PCR, while the TCRdb copy is restricted to in-frame clones and leaves out a portion. The data contain some 260,000 clones, roughly 87% of them singletons. The source material was PBMCs. Receptor source: a young man in good health and CMV-seropositive.

This chain links TRBV7-9 with TRBJ1-1, with 9 positions matching TRBD1. The CDR3 extends over 17 amino acids. The J segment lost 2 bases and the V segment lost 2 bases, leaving 9 bases of the junction unmatched. The germline gives CDR1 SEHNR, CDR2 FQNEAQ (reference sequence). This CDR3 reads CASSLSPGQGLNTEAFF. For the CDR3, the DNA is TGTGCCAGCAGCTTAAGCCCGGGACAGGGTTTAAACACTGAAGCTTTCTTT.

The chain employs TRBV29-1 and TRBJ2-1, with 7 bases identical to TRBD2. Unmatched junction bases numbered 26, after V lost 3 bases and J lost 15 bases. Germline V gene data show CDR1 as SQVTM and CDR2 as ANQGSEA. The CDR3 covers 17 residues. CDR3 in DNA: TGCAGCGTTGAGGGTTCGTCCCATGGACTAGTTGCCCAAGTACCGTTCTTC. This sequence encodes CSVEGSSHGLVAQVPFF.

The chain couples TRBV15 to TRBJ1-4, with a tentative D call TRBD1 (5 bases). The CDR3 loop spans 15 amino acids. Trimming left V 1 base short and J 5 bases short, with 11 bases between. Germline lookup yields CDR1 LNHNV and CDR2 YYDKDF (reference sequence). The DNA of the CDR3 is TGTGCCACCAGCAGAGTATTGACAGAGAATGAAAAACTGTTTTTT. It codes for CATSRVLTENEKLFF. Variable domain in full (rest from reference TRBV15 and TRBJ1-4): DAMVIQNPRYQVTQFGKPVTLSCSQTLNHNVMYWYQQKSSQAPKLLFHYYDKDFNNEADTPDNFQSRRPNTSFCFLDIRSPGLGDTAMYLCATSRVLTENEKLFFGSGTQLSVL.

As to this clone: Compared with germline, one end of the junction differs, possibly owing to a read error. The chain has TRBV5-1 and TRBJ2-1; TRBD2 matches at 9 bases. The germline gives CDR1 SGHRS, CDR2 YFSETQ. This CDR3 has 14 amino acids. The CDR3 loop reads CASSLELTSGKGIF. CDR3 nucleotide sequence: TGCGCCAGCAGCTTGGAGCTGACTAGCGGCAAAGGGATCTTC.

This clone turned up a few times. V gene TRBV5-5 combines with J gene TRBJ1-1; D unresolved. The CDR3 has 12 amino acids. The V and J ends lost 0 bases and 7 bases respectively, with 7 bases between them. From germline, CDR1 is SGHKS and CDR2 YYEKEE (reference sequence). DNA for the CDR3: TGTGCCAGCAGCTTGGGGCAGATTGAAGCTTTCTTT. It encodes CASSLGQIEAFF.

This clone was seen more than once but under ten times. CDR3 DNA sequence: TGTGCCAGCAGTAGGGACAGGGGCTACGAGCAGTACTTC. Amino acid sequence: CASSRDRGYEQYF. This chain links TRBV2 with TRBJ2-7; 10 bases fit TRBD1. In germline, CDR1 is SNHLY, CDR2 FYNNEI. J was trimmed by 3 bases and V by 5 bases; bases with no gene match: 1. The CDR3 is 13 amino acids.

The J gene is TRBJ2-3, the V gene TRBV7-8; TRBD2 is a possible D gene (6 bases). The CDR3 sequence is 16 residues long. Trimming stripped 3 bases from V and 6 bases from J, with 19 bases between. The germline CDR1 and CDR2 sequences are SGHVS and FQNEAQ. Here the CDR3 reads CASSFRPSASMDTQYF. CDR3 coding DNA: TGTGCCAGCAGCTTCCGGCCTAGCGCCAGTATGGATACGCAGTATTTT.

V usage is TRBV5-1 and J usage is TRBJ2-7, with 11 nucleotides matching TRBD2. CDR1 and CDR2 from the germline V gene are SGHRS and YFSETQ. The V segment lost 4 bases and the J segment 3 bases; nucleotides outside the gene matches: 9. This CDR3 comprises 16 residues. In DNA form, the CDR3 reads TGCGCCAGCAGCGCTTTGACTAGCGGGATGGGCTACGAGCAGTACTTC. This codes for CASSALTSGMGYEQYF.

The rearrangement joins TRBV6-1 to TRBJ2-1, with D possibly matching TRBD2 (6 bases). The V end was cut by 4 bases, the J end by 6 bases, with 13 bases between. The germline V gene has CDR1 MNHNS and CDR2 SASEGT. This CDR3 region has 14 residues. CDR3 nucleotide sequence: TGTGCCAGCAGTGGACGGGGGAGAGGCAATGAGCAGTTCTTC. This translates into CASSGRGRGNEQFF.

The V and J genes are TRBV19 and TRBJ2-2; 7 nucleotides align to TRBD2. CDR1 is LNHDA and CDR2 is SQIVND in the germline V gene (reference sequence). This CDR3 region has 15 residues. The V gene end was trimmed by 3 bases and the J gene end by 3 bases; junction bases not matched to a gene: 4. CDR3 in DNA: TGTGCCAGTAGTATTGGAGCGGGGCACACCGGGGAGCTGTTTTTT. It translates to CASSIGAGHTGELFF.

J is TRBJ2-1 and V is TRBV7-9, with D possibly matching TRBD2 (5 bases). Per germline, CDR1 SEHNR and CDR2 FQNEAQ (reference sequence). V was shortened by 4 bases and J by 2 bases, with 15 bases between the two germline ends. The CDR3 loop spans 16 amino acids. The CDR3 nucleotides are TGTGCCAGCAGCTCCCTTAGCGCGGTTACCTACAATGAGCAGTTCTTC. As protein: CASSSLSAVTYNEQFF.

This clone was seen just once. The J gene is TRBJ2-4, the V gene TRBV5-1; a possible D gene is TRBD2 (6 bases). Looked up from germline, CDR1 is SGHRS and CDR2 is YFSETQ. The ends were cut back, 3 bases at V and 7 bases at J, with 14 bases in the middle. The CDR3 consists of 14 residues. The CDR3, as DNA: TGCGCCAGCAGCTCCGGCCCGAGCGGGAACATTCAGTACTTC. Protein: CASSSGPSGNIQYF. Full variable domain (outside the CDR3, taken from reference TRBV5-1 and TRBJ2-4): KAGVTQTPRYLIKTRGQQVTLSCSPISGHRSVSWYQQTPGQGLQFLFEYFSETQRNKGNFPGRFSGRQFSNSRSEMNVSTLELGDSALYLCASSSGPSGNIQYFGAGTRLSVL.